This T cell receptor beta chain appears in the sequencing data of a study of CD8 T cells in ankylosing spondylitis. Study-level results: There was a TCR beta motif, made of several highly homologous variants, that appeared characteristic of ankylosing spondylitis blood. Previous work reported some of these motif variants in the synovial fluid and blood of reactive arthritis. Matched ankylosing spondylitis synovial fluid reportedly contained a significantly enriched population of disease-linked clones.

Each TCR beta library was made by quantitative 5'-RACE that incorporated molecular barcodes. TCRdb re-called the 5' RACE reads through MiXCR, storing one row per CDR3 protein. The repertoire includes under 950,000 distinct CDR3 sequences, roughly 20% of them detected once, and about a fifth sits in the top ten. The CDR3 loop spans 18 amino acids. A word on this clonotype: Its antigen is not identified. One end of the junction fails to match germline, which may point to a read error.

This clonotype was sampled from a male donor with ankylosing spondylitis. Sequenced sample: blood, either unsorted or a sorted T cell fraction (not recorded which). The chain employs TRBV12-3 or TRBV12-4 and TRBJ2-1; 11 positions agree with TRBD2. CDR3 protein: CARSFGPHPTSGNNEQFF. The CDR3, as DNA: TGTGCCCGCAGTTTTGGCCCCCACCCGACTAGCGGGAACAATGAGCAGTTCTTC.